This passage covers 25 T cell receptor beta chains from one sample sequenced in a study of T cells in Graves' hyperthyroidism and ophthalmopathy. Authors of the study amplified TCR beta CDR3 regions from RNA transcripts. HTBI primers were used for first-round RT-PCR of the TCR CDR3. MiXCR, run by TCRdb on the multiplex PCR reads, gives a single entry per CDR3 protein. Of under 130,000 distinct CDR3 sequences in the sample, about 50% were seen once. Material for sequencing was blood. Source of these receptors: a man aged 35-49 years with Graves' hyperthyroidism.

This clonotype was observed at least ten times. The genes are TRBV29-1 and TRBJ2-1; D perhaps matches TRBD2 (5 bases). Trimming took 3 bases from V and 0 from J, leaving 9 bases between them. This CDR3 comprises 14 residues. Germline V CDR1 and CDR2: SQVTM, ANQGSEA. For the CDR3, the DNA is TGCAGCGTTGACCGACGGGGCTCCTACAATGAGCAGTTCTTC. Translated, it gives CSVDRRGSYNEQFF.

This clonotype was seen many times. This chain uses TRBV12-3 or TRBV12-4 with TRBJ2-5; no clear D. With 1 base removed from V and 4 bases from J, the gap between germline ends came to 16 bases. This CDR3 is 16 amino acids long. Written as DNA, the CDR3 is TGTGCCAGCAGTTTAGGGTGGTCCGGTGGCGGAGAGACCCAGTACTTC. This translates into CASSLGWSGGGETQYF.

As for this clonotype: A read error is likely, as this CDR3 ends without the conserved phenylalanine or tryptophan. Because the CDR3's place on the DNA is in doubt, the DNA is left out and the CDR3 is given as listed by TCRdb. The V gene is TRBV7-2, the J gene TRBJ2-1. Looked up from germline, CDR1 is SGHTA and CDR2 is FQGNSA. The CDR3 is 10 residues long, ends included. The CDR3 loop reads CASSLAGVRL.

A remark on this clonotype: A much larger clone is a single base away; this may be a read error. The rearrangement joins TRBV7-2 to TRBJ2-3, with 11 bases matching TRBD1. Losses at the gene ends were 4 bases for V and 1 base for J; bases not matched to a gene: 7. The CDR3 has 17 amino acids. The germline CDR1 and CDR2 sequences are SGHTA and FQGNSA. CDR3 sequence: CASSSPGQGVCTDTQYF. The DNA of the CDR3 is TGTGCCAGCAGCTCGCCGGGACAGGGGGTGTGCACAGATACGCAGTATTTT.

This clonotype came up many times. This sequence joins TRBV24-1 and TRBJ2-2, with D possibly TRBD1 on 5 matching bases. Germline assignment: CDR1 KGHDR and CDR2 SFDVKD. V was clipped by 9 bases and J by 3 bases, with 7 bases between them. CDR3 length: 12 amino acids. CDR3 in amino acids: CATAGYTGELFF. The CDR3 DNA reads TGTGCCACCGCAGGGTACACCGGGGAGCTGTTTTTT.

The chain is built from TRBV9 and TRBJ1-1; 7 bases agree with TRBD1. J gave up 1 base and V 5 bases, and 5 bases lay outside the gene matches. This CDR3 spans 14 amino acids. Per germline, CDR1 SGDLS and CDR2 YYNGEE. In DNA form, the CDR3 reads TGTGCCAGCAGACCGGGACAGCAGAACACTGAAGCTTTCTTT. Translated, it gives CASRPGQQNTEAFF.

Notes on this clonotype: A single base separates this from a much larger clone, so it may be a read error. Since the CDR3 does not end with the conserved phenylalanine or tryptophan, this likely comes from a read error. The chain couples TRBV5-1 to TRBJ1-1, with D possibly TRBD1 on 5 matching bases. Germline V gene data show CDR1 as SGHRS and CDR2 as YFSETQ. The V end was cut by 4 bases, the J end by 6 bases, with 16 bases between. This CDR3 comprises 14 residues. The CDR3 here is CASSLMQVGAEAFL. Here the CDR3 DNA reads TGCGCCAGCAGCCTCATGCAGGTAGGGGCTGAAGCTTTCCTT.

This sequence joins TRBV24-1 and TRBJ1-2; 9 nucleotides match TRBD1. The V segment lost 3 bases and the J segment 9 bases; nucleotides outside the gene matches: 10. The CDR3 has 15 residues. Germline assignment: CDR1 KGHDR and CDR2 SFDVKD. DNA for the CDR3: TGTGCCACCAGTGATCGGGACAGGGTATCGGGGAGCTACACCTTC. As protein: CATSDRDRVSGSYTF.

This clonotype was observed at least ten times. This chain links TRBV5-8 with TRBJ2-1; D unresolved. The CDR3 is 14 amino acids. V was trimmed by 2 bases and J by 6 bases, leaving 12 bases between them. Germline CDR1 is SGHTS and CDR2 is YDEGEE. CDR3 residues: CASSLGGPPNEQFF. CDR3 sequence (DNA): TGTGCCAGCAGCTTAGGTGGGCCACCCAATGAGCAGTTCTTC.

This clonotype was counted at least ten times. The chain carries TRBV2 and TRBJ1-2; D remains ambiguous. This CDR3 region has 13 residues. CDR1 is SNHLY, CDR2 FYNNEI, per germline. V was cut by 3 bases and J by 2 bases, with 7 bases left in between. Here the CDR3 reads CASSDPQNYGYTF. The CDR3 DNA follows: TGTGCCAGCAGTGATCCGCAGAACTATGGCTACACCTTC.

This clonotype was counted many times. V usage is TRBV20-1 and J usage is TRBJ1-2; D is possibly TRBD1 (6 bases). This CDR3 is 12 amino acids long. V was clipped by 3 bases and J by 5 bases, with 10 bases between them. Germline V gene data show CDR1 as DFQATT and CDR2 as SNEGSKA (reference sequence). The CDR3 here is CSASMGAYGYTF. The DNA for the CDR3 is TGCAGTGCTAGCATGGGGGCGTATGGCTACACCTTC.

The rearrangement links TRBV11-2 to TRBJ2-1, with 11 bases lining up with TRBD2. Germline lookup yields CDR1 SGHAT and CDR2 FQNNGV. V lost 11 bases to trimming and J lost 7 bases; unmatched junction nucleotides: 13. CDR3 size: 15 residues. CDR3 coding DNA: TGTGCCTGGAGCGCACTAGCGGGGGCCGTAAATGAGCAGTTCTTC. This gives the protein CAWSALAGAVNEQFF.

V usage is TRBV7-9 and J usage is TRBJ1-4, with D possibly matching TRBD1 (5 bases). The CDR3 contains 14 residues. The germline CDR1 and CDR2 sequences are SEHNR and FQNEAQ (reference sequence). Trimming removed 7 bases from V and 8 bases from J, with 17 bases in between. CDR3 coding DNA: TGTGCCAGCACTGGGTTTAGGGCAGGGGAAAAACTGTTTTTT. This sequence encodes CASTGFRAGEKLFF.

The V gene is TRBV2, the J gene TRBJ2-2, with 16 bases lining up with TRBD2. Germline trimming cut 4 bases from V and 6 bases from J; bases unmatched to any gene: 8. Looked up from germline, CDR1 is SNHLY and CDR2 is FYNNEI. This CDR3 has 18 residues. The CDR3 loop is CASSAPGLAGGFSGELFF. For the CDR3, the DNA is TGTGCCAGCAGTGCCCCGGGACTAGCGGGGGGGTTCTCCGGGGAGCTGTTTTTT.

The chain carries TRBV5-1 and TRBJ1-1; TRBD1 is a possible D gene (6 bases). This CDR3 has 15 amino acids. V dropped 9 bases and J dropped 7 bases, with 25 bases sitting between them. Germline V gene sequence: CDR1 SGHRS, CDR2 YFSETQ. The CDR3 coding sequence is TGCGCCACCCGGGGCGGGGACATCCGATCTAATGAAGCTTTCTTT. It codes for CATRGGDIRSNEAFF. Filled out from reference TRBV5-1 and TRBJ1-1, the complete variable domain reads KAGVTQTPRYLIKTRGQQVTLSCSPISGHRSVSWYQQTPGQGLQFLFEYFSETQRNKGNFPGRFSGRQFSNSRSEMNVSTLELGDSALYLCATRGGDIRSNEAFFGQGTRLTVV.

This clonotype showed up just once. The chain couples TRBV7-9 to TRBJ2-5, with a weak D call TRBD2 (5 bases). This CDR3 region has 14 residues. With 6 bases removed from V and 5 bases from J, the gap between germline ends came to 16 bases. Per germline, CDR1 SEHNR and CDR2 FQNEAQ (reference sequence). CDR3 in amino acids: CASRIDEGGETQYF. CDR3 nucleotide sequence: TGTGCCAGCAGGATAGATGAGGGCGGGGAGACCCAGTACTTC.

This chain links TRBV20-1 with TRBJ1-2; the D gene is possibly TRBD1 (5 bases). V was clipped by 5 bases and J by 5 bases, with 15 bases between them. This CDR3 region has 13 residues. The germline V gene has CDR1 DFQATT and CDR2 SNEGSKA (reference sequence). CDR3: CSAAPDEGYGYTF. CDR3 bases: TGCAGTGCTGCCCCGGATGAGGGGTATGGCTACACCTTC.

This clonotype was counted once. Compared with germline, one end of the junction differs, possibly owing to a read error. The rearrangement links TRBV2 to TRBJ2-7, with a possible D match to TRBD1 (6 bases). The germline V gene has CDR1 SNHLY and CDR2 FYNNEI. The CDR3 runs to 13 residues. This CDR3 reads CTSKDSFTYEQYF. The CDR3 region has the DNA TGTACCAGCAAGGACAGTTTTACCTACGAGCAGTACTTC.

The chain carries TRBV24-1 and TRBJ2-3; 11 nucleotides line up with TRBD2. Germline assignment: CDR1 KGHDR and CDR2 SFDVKD. This CDR3 comprises 16 residues. V lost 2 bases to trimming and J lost 1 base; unmatched junction nucleotides: 1. The CDR3 spells CATSDSGLAGTDTQYF. CDR3 in DNA: TGTGCCACCAGTGATTCGGGACTAGCGGGCACAGATACGCAGTATTTT.

On this clonotype itself: One end of the junction fails to match germline, which may point to a read error. This chain links TRBV7-2 with TRBJ1-1; D is undetermined. The CDR3 totals 15 residues. Germline CDR1 reads SGHTA; CDR2 reads FQGNSA. DNA for the CDR3: TGTGCCAGCAGCCAAGACCCTCATCCGAACGCTGAAGCTTTCTTT. Protein sequence: CASSQDPHPNAEAFF.

At least ten counts were recorded for this clonotype. For the CDR3, the DNA is TGTGCCAGCGGGCCTGGGAATACGCAGTATTTT. The encoded protein is CASGPGNTQYF. V and J are TRBV7-9 and TRBJ2-3, with no clear D. V lost 8 bases, J lost 7 bases, and 10 bases lay in between. This CDR3 contains 11 residues. CDR1 and CDR2 from the germline V gene are SEHNR and FQNEAQ (reference sequence).

Ten or more counts support this clonotype. This sequence joins TRBV10-1 and TRBJ2-2; D may be TRBD1 or TRBD2 (6 bases each). Trimming left V 0 bases short and J 7 bases short, with 15 bases between. CDR1 is WNHNN, CDR2 SYGVQD, per germline (reference sequence). This CDR3 has 16 amino acids. In nucleotides, the CDR3 is TGCGCCAGCAGTGAGTCTTATACGGGGGCGAGCGGGGAGCTGTTTTTT. Amino acid sequence: CASSESYTGASGELFF.

In this sample, this clonotype turned up many times. This rearrangement joins TRBV7-2 to TRBJ2-2; D possibly corresponds to TRBD2 (6 bases). The CDR3 runs 15 residues. Germline V gives CDR1 SGHTA, CDR2 FQGNSA. Trimming left V 3 bases short and J 1 base short, with 9 bases between. The CDR3: CASSFGSGNTGELFF. Written as DNA, the CDR3 is TGTGCCAGCAGCTTTGGTAGCGGGAACACCGGGGAGCTGTTTTTT.

The V and J genes are TRBV7-2 and TRBJ1-6, with TRBD1 as a possible D gene (6 bases). The germline V and J ends were trimmed by 0 bases and 9 bases, with 15 bases remaining between them. The CDR3 totals 16 residues. Germline V gene sequence: CDR1 SGHTA, CDR2 FQGNSA. The CDR3 bases are TGTGCCAGCAGCTTAGCGGGCGGGGGCGCCGGTTCACCCCTCCACTTT. Translated, it gives CASSLAGGGAGSPLHF.

At least ten counts were recorded for this clonotype. The J gene is TRBJ2-3, the V gene TRBV6-6; D is unresolved. CDR3 length: 13 amino acids. The germline gives CDR1 MNHNY, CDR2 SVGAGI (reference sequence). V was shortened by 6 bases and J by 0 bases, with 7 bases between the two germline ends. The CDR3 reads CASSLDSTDTQYF. CDR3 nucleotides: TGTGCCAGCAGCCTCGATAGCACAGATACGCAGTATTTT.